This T cell receptor (beta chain) was obtained from a study of shared clonotypes between healthy human individuals. Every contributor of samples was a Caucasian grown-up residing in Nashville, Tennessee. Study conclusions and caveats: All-four-donor shared clonotypes had higher generation probabilities than non-shared clonotypes did. Only blood was sampled; tissue repertoires likely differ.

Splitting of each subset's genomic DNA was done evenly across several immunoSEQ plates. Some clones are missing from TCRdb's copy, which holds only in-frame ones; the method was immunoSEQ multiplex PCR. Found here are 2,100,000 or so clones, around 95% of them singletons; the top ten hold around 0.13%. The CDR3 consists of 15 residues. Trimming cost V 3 bases and J 4 bases; bases outside gene matches: 7. Germline CDR1 and CDR2: MDHEN and SYDVKM. Of note for this clone: Its antigen is still unknown.

The chain employs TRBV28 and TRBJ1-2; 8 positions agree with TRBD1. This TCR was recovered from a man aged 18 to 30 in good health. The sample was naive CD4+ T cells sorted from blood. Subset specified: CD45RA+ positively selected. The CDR3 here is CASSLIGQGGYGYTF. The CDR3 region has the DNA TGTGCCAGCAGTTTGATAGGACAGGGCGGCTATGGCTACACCTTC.